Presented here are 15 T cell receptor beta chains from one specimen sequenced in a study of cytomegalovirus exposure and HLA in healthy donors. Primers for the PCR totalled 60 Vbeta and 13 Jbeta. Method: immunoSEQ multiplex PCR; TCRdb's copy keeps in-frame clones and lacks some. The sample lists 98,000 or so clones, roughly three quarters occurring once. The sequencing input was PBMCs. The receptor set was obtained from a woman in her forties in good health and CMV-seronegative.

This chain joins TRBV28 and TRBJ2-7; D is perhaps TRBD1 (6 bases). The CDR3 is 15 amino acids. The V end lost 5 bases, the J end lost 3 bases, and 17 bases lay between the germline ends. Germline V CDR1 and CDR2: MDHEN, SYDVKM. The CDR3 nucleotides read TGTGCCAGCAGTAGATTACAGGGAAGTCTCTACGAGCAGTACTTC. Amino acid sequence: CASSRLQGSLYEQYF.

Here the CDR3 DNA reads TGTGCCAGCAGCTTGTGCACAGGCGGAAACACCATATATTTT. It codes for CASSLCTGGNTIYF. The gene calls are TRBV5-7 and TRBJ1-3; possibly TRBD1 for D (5 bases). TRBV5-7 falls under the ORF class, with uncertain function. The V gene lost 1 base and the J gene lost 4 bases, with 9 bases spanning the gap. The CDR3 loop spans 14 amino acids.

The V and J genes are TRBV19 and TRBJ2-7; D may be TRBD2 (6 bases). This CDR3 spans 11 amino acids. Looked up from germline, CDR1 is LNHDA and CDR2 is SQIVND (reference sequence). The V and J ends lost 10 bases and 6 bases respectively, with 13 bases between them. This CDR3 is CATTAGGEQYF. The CDR3 DNA reads TGTGCCACCACTGCCGGGGGCGAGCAGTACTTC.

The sample holds a few counts of this clone. The V gene is TRBV19, the J gene TRBJ1-5; the D is unclear. The germline V and J ends were trimmed by 7 bases and 6 bases, with 13 bases remaining between them. Germline CDR1 is LNHDA and CDR2 is SQIVND (reference sequence). This CDR3 has 13 residues. The CDR3 reads CASTFQVGQPQHF. DNA of the CDR3: TGTGCCAGTACCTTCCAGGTTGGTCAGCCCCAGCATTTT.

The chain combines TRBV6-5 with TRBJ2-1; 7 positions match TRBD1. The CDR3 is made up of 15 amino acids. J was trimmed by 5 bases and V by 5 bases; bases with no gene match: 9. Germline values: CDR1 MNHEY, CDR2 SVGAGI. The chain's CDR3 is CASSAPGQKHNEQFF. Written as DNA, the CDR3 is TGTGCCAGCAGTGCACCGGGACAGAAACACAATGAGCAGTTCTTC.

In this sample, this clone turned up a few times. The chain combines TRBV30 with TRBJ1-1; 8 bases align to TRBD1. V dropped 3 bases and J dropped 0; count of bases not matched to a gene: 0. CDR3 length equals 13 residues. CDR1 is GTSNPN, CDR2 SVGIG, per germline (reference sequence). In DNA, the CDR3 is TGTGCCTGGAGCAGGGGGCTGAACACTGAAGCTTTCTTT. Protein sequence: CAWSRGLNTEAFF.

The chain joins TRBV9 to TRBJ2-1, with D perhaps matching TRBD1 (5 bases). Germline V lookup: CDR1 SGDLS, CDR2 YYNGEE. This CDR3 comprises 15 residues. Trimming cost V 5 bases and J 1 base, with 13 bases left between them. The CDR3 DNA reads TGTGCCAGCAGTTCACAGGTGTCTTCCTACAATGAGCAGTTCTTC. Its translation: CASSSQVSSYNEQFF.

This chain's CDR3 is CASHRVNNSPLHF. In DNA form, the CDR3 reads TGTGCCAGTCACAGGGTTAATAATTCACCCCTCCACTTT. The rearrangement uses TRBV6-5 and TRBJ1-6; D may be TRBD1 (6 bases). CDR3 size: 13 residues. Per germline, CDR1 MNHEY and CDR2 SVGAGI. Trimming took 9 bases from V and 5 from J, leaving 11 bases between them.

V gene TRBV19 combines with J gene TRBJ1-6; D call uncertain. Germline CDR1 is LNHDA and CDR2 is SQIVND (reference sequence). CDR3 length equals 15 residues. V was shortened by 0 bases and J by 3 bases, with 6 bases between the two germline ends. For the CDR3, the DNA is TGTGCCAGTAGTATAGAGGGCCACTATAATTCACCCCTCCACTTT. It encodes CASSIEGHYNSPLHF.

J is TRBJ2-5 and V is TRBV2, with TRBD1 as a possible D gene (5 bases). The closer fit of TRBJ2-7 to the DNA end suggests the J call may be wrong. CDR1 SNHLY and CDR2 FYNNEI come from the germline V gene. The CDR3 spans 14 residues. The CDR3: CASRQAYQAPEQYF. CDR3 bases: TGTGCCAGCAGACAGGCGTACCAGGCTCCCGAGCAGTACTTC.

This clone appeared once. J is TRBJ2-1 and V is TRBV9; 9 nucleotides align to TRBD1. The V gene's germline CDR1 is SGDLS and CDR2 YYNGEE. V lost 2 bases, J lost 15 bases, and 9 bases stayed unmatched. This CDR3 is built from 13 residues. DNA for the CDR3: TGTGCCAGCAGCGTGAATTACAGGGGGCCATGGTTCTTC. Translation gives CASSVNYRGPWFF.

This clone was counted a few times. The chain links TRBV28 to TRBJ2-2; D might be TRBD2 (6 bases). CDR3 length: 16 amino acids. Trimming pared 6 bases from V and 0 bases from J, leaving 14 bases between. CDR1 is MDHEN and CDR2 is SYDVKM in the germline V gene. The CDR3 DNA reads TGTGCCAGCAGCGGGACGGACTACTCGAACACCGGGGAGCTGTTTTTT. Translated: CASSGTDYSNTGELFF.

The V call is TRBV29-1, the J call TRBJ2-7; 13 bases line up with TRBD2. CDR1 is SQVTM and CDR2 is ANQGSEA in the germline V gene. The trim removed 5 bases at V and 2 bases at J, leaving 3 bases unmatched. The CDR3 contains 14 residues. CDR3 in DNA: TGCAGCGTTCCGGGACTAGCGGGAACCTACGAGCAGTACTTC. Translating gives CSVPGLAGTYEQYF.

This clone turned up a few times. V usage is TRBV18 and J usage is TRBJ2-1; 10 nucleotides line up with TRBD2. CDR3 length equals 14 residues. CDR1 and CDR2 (germline): KGHSH, LQKENI. V gave up 6 bases and J gave up 9 bases; unmatched junction bases: 8. Here the CDR3 reads CASSAQREGPEQFF. The CDR3 nucleotides read TGTGCCAGCTCGGCCCAGCGGGAGGGCCCTGAGCAGTTCTTC.

Here the CDR3 DNA reads TGTGCCAGCAGTCCGGGACAGGGGACAGATACGCAGTATTTT. This translates into CASSPGQGTDTQYF. The rearrangement links TRBV28 to TRBJ2-3; TRBD1 aligns across 10 bases. CDR1 MDHEN and CDR2 SYDVKM come from the germline V gene. This CDR3 region has 14 residues. The V and J ends lost 5 bases and 3 bases, in that order; junction bases with no gene match: 2. Using reference TRBV28 and TRBJ2-3 for the parts outside the CDR3, the full variable domain is DVKVTQSSRYLVKRTGEKVFLECVQDMDHENMFWYRQDPGLGLRLIYFSYDVKMKEKGDIPEGYSVSREKKERFSLILESASTNQTSMYLCASSPGQGTDTQYFGPGTRLTVL.